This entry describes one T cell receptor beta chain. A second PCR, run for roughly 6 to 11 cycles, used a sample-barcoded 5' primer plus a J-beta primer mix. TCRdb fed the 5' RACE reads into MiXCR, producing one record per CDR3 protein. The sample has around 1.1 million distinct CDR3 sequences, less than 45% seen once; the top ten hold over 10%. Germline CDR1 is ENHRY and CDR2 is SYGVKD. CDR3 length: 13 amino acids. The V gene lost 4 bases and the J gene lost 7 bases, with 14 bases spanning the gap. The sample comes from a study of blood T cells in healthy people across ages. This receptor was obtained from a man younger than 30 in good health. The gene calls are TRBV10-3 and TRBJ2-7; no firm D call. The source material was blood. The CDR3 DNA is TGTGCCATCAGTGTTGATAGTTACAATGAGCAGTACTTC. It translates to CAISVDSYNEQYF.